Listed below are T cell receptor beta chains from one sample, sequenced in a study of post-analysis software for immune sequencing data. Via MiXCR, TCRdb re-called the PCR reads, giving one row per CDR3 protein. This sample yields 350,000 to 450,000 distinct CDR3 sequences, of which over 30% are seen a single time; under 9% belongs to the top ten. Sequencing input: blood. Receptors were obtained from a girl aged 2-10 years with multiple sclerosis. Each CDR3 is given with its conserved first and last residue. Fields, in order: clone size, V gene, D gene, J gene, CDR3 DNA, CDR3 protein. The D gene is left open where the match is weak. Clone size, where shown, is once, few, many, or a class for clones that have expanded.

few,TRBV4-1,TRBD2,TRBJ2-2,TGCGCCAGCAGTCTAAGCGGGGATGGGAGCGGGGAGCTGTTTTTT,CASSLSGDGSGELFF
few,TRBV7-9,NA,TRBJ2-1,TGTGCCAGCAGCTTAGGAGGGAGGACGCAGTTCTTC,CASSLGGRTQFF
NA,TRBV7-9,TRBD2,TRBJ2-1,TGTGCCAGCAGCTTAGGAGGGAGCGGGGGGGATGAGCAGTTCTTC,CASSLGGSGGDEQFF
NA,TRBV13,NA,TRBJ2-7,TGTGCCAGCAGCTTATATAACAGAAACTCCTACGAGCAGTACTTC,CASSLYNRNSYEQYF
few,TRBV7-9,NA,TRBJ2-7,TGTGCCAGCAGCCGCGGGGACACTTCCTACGAGCAGTACTTC,CASSRGDTSYEQYF
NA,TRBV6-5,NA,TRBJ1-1,TGTGCCAGCAGCCCCGGACAGCAGACTGAAGCTTTCTTT,CASSPGQQTEAFF
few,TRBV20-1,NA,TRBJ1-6,TGCAGTGCTGGTTTACAGGGATATAATTCACCCCTCCACTTT,CSAGLQGYNSPLHF
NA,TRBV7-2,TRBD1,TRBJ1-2,TGTGCCAGCAGCGGCCGCCGGGACAGGGATCATGGCTACACCTTC,CASSGRRDRDHGYTF
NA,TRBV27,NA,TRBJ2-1,TGTGCCAGCCGATTGGCGGGGCCACCTCACAATGAGCAGTTCTTC,CASRLAGPPHNEQFF
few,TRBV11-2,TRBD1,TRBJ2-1,TGTGCCAGCAGCTTAGGGGACAGGATAATAAGTGAGCAGTTCTTC,CASSLGDRIISEQFF
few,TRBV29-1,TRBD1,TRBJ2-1,TGCAGCGGGACAGGGGACAATGAGCAGTTCTTC,CSGTGDNEQFF
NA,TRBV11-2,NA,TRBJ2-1,TGTGCCAGCAGCTTAGGGCCCATTAGCAGGAGCTCCTACAATGAGCAGTTCTTC,CASSLGPISRSSYNEQFF
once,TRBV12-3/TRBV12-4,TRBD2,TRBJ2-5,TGTGCCAGCAGTATCGGGACTAGCGGGGTGAAAGAGACCCAGTACTTC,CASSIGTSGVKETQYF
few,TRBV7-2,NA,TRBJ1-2,TGTGCCAGCAGCTTAGCCGTCTTAGCTAACTATGGCTACACCTTC,CASSLAVLANYGYTF
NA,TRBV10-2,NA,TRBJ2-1,TGCGCCAGCTGCCCAGGGGGGGGCCTGGATGAGCAGTTCTTC,CASCPGGGLDEQFF
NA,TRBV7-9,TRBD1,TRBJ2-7,TGTGCCAGCAGCTCCCAGGGGGACTCCTACGAGCAGTACTTC,CASSSQGDSYEQYF
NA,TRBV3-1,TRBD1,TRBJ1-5,TGTGCCAGCAGTCTTGGCAACAGGGGACAGCCCCAGCATTTT,CASSLGNRGQPQHF
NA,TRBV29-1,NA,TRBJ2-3,TGCAGCGTTGATCAAACTATCGGGGGAGGCACAGATACGCAGTATTTT,CSVDQTIGGGTDTQYF
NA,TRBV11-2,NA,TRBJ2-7,TGTGCCAGCAGCTTAGGATGGGGGGGCGACGAGCAGTACTTC,CASSLGWGGDEQYF
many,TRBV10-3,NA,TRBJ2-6,TGTGCCATCAGTGAGTCTCAGGACCTATTGAGCGTCCTGACTTTC,CAISESQDLLSVLTF
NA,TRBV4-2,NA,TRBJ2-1,TGTGCCAGCAGCCAAGAACGGCCAACTCACAATGAGCAGTTCTTC,CASSQERPTHNEQFF
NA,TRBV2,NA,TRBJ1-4,TGTGCCAGCAGCCTTTATACAAAACTGTTTTTT,CASSLYTKLFF
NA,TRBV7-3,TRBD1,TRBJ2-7,TGTGCCAGCAGCTTAACGGCCGGGACAGGGGGATACGAGCAGTACTTC,CASSLTAGTGGYEQYF
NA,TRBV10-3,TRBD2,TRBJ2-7,TGTGCCATCAGTGAACGGGACTATGCGGGGGGCGGAGAGCAGTACTTC,CAISERDYAGGGEQYF
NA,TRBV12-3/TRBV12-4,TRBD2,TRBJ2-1,TGTGCCAGCAGTTTTCAACTAGCGGGAGTTTCCTACAATGAGCAGTTCTTC,CASSFQLAGVSYNEQFF
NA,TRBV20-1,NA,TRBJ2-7,TGCAGTGCTAGAGAAACTGGCAGATACTACGAGCAGTACTTC,CSARETGRYYEQYF
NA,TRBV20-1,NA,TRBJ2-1,TGCAGTGCCCTTTTATATGATGGGCAGTTCTTC,CSALLYDGQFF
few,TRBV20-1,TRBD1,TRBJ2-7,TGCAGTGCTAGAGGTCCGGGACAGGGGAGCGAGCAGTACTTC,CSARGPGQGSEQYF
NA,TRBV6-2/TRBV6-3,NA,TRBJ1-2,TGTGCCAGCAGTGAGACAGGTTCCGCGGTCTATGGCTACACCTTC,CASSETGSAVYGYTF
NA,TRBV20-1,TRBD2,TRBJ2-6,TGCAGTGCTAGACAGACTAGCGGGGTCTCTGGGGCCAACGTCCTGACTTTC,CSARQTSGVSGANVLTF
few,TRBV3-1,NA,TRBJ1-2,TGTGCCACCTCGAACAGGGACCATGGCTACACCTTC,CATSNRDHGYTF
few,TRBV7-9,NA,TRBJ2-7,TGTGCCAGCAGCCAACGCCGGGGGAAGCTCTACGAGCAGTACTTC,CASSQRRGKLYEQYF
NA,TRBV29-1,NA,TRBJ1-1,TGCAGCTTTAGACAGGACCTCAACACTGAAGCTTTCTTT,CSFRQDLNTEAFF
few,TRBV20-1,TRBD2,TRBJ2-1,TGCAGTGCTCCCTATAGCTCTAGCGGGAGTCTACCTAATGAGCAGTTCTTC,CSAPYSSSGSLPNEQFF
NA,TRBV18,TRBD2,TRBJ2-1,TGTGCCAGCTCACTCTATCTAGCGGGGACCCACAATGAGCAGTTCTTC,CASSLYLAGTHNEQFF
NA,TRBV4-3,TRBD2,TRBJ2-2,TGCGCCAGCAGCCAAGCGGGGGGGAGCCTAGCGGGGAACACCGGGGAGCTGTTTTTT,CASSQAGGSLAGNTGELFF
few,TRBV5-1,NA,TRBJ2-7,TGCGCCAGCAGCTTGCTCTACGGGGCGGGACTGGCCTACGAGCAGTACTTC,CASSLLYGAGLAYEQYF
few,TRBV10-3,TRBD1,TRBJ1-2,TGTGCCATCAGCATGCCTGGGACAGCTAACTATGGCTACACCTTC,CAISMPGTANYGYTF
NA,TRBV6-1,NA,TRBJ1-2,TGTGCCAGCAGTGAAGATGGGGGGTTCCGACCTGGGGACTACACCTTC,CASSEDGGFRPGDYTF
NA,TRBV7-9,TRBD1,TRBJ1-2,TGTGCCAGCAGCCCCAGACAGGGGACCTATGGCTACACCTTC,CASSPRQGTYGYTF
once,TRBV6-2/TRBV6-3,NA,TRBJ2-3,TGTGCCAGCACCACAGGACCCCCAGATACGCAGTATTTT,CASTTGPPDTQYF
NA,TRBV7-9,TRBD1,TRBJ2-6,TGTACCAGCAGCTCCAGGGGGCAAGGGGCCAACGTCCTGACTTTC,CTSSSRGQGANVLTF
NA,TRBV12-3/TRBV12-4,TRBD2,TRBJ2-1,TGTGCCAGCGCGGGACTAGCGGGCTTCTACAATGAGCAGTTCTTC,CASAGLAGFYNEQFF
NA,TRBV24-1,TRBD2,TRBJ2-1,TGTGCCACCAGTGATTTGCAAGGACTAGCGGGCGAGCAGTTCTTC,CATSDLQGLAGEQFF
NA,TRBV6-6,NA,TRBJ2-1,TGTGCCACCTACCCACAGGGTACCTACAATGAGCAGTTCTTC,CATYPQGTYNEQFF
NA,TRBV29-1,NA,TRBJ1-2,TGCAGCGTTGACACGGGGGGTTCGGACTATGGCTACACCTTC,CSVDTGGSDYGYTF